Below are 11 T cell receptor beta chains sequenced from a single sample in a study of OX40 agonist ivuxolimab in advanced cancers. Sequencing was performed with immunoSEQ multiplex PCR; in TCRdb, only in-frame clones are kept and a portion is missing. Of 77,000 or so clones in the sample, nearly 95% were seen once. The starting material was CD4+ or CD8+ T cells sorted from blood, obtained in a trial of the OX40 agonist ivuxolimab. These receptor sequences come from an adult with an advanced solid tumor such as melanoma, head and neck, liver or kidney cancer.

The gene calls are TRBV28 and TRBJ2-4; 9 bases line up with TRBD1. Germline lookup yields CDR1 MDHEN and CDR2 SYDVKM. V lost 6 bases and J lost 7; bases outside the gene matches: 7. CDR3 length: 14 residues. The CDR3 is CASSRTGEVNIQYF. The CDR3, as DNA: TGTGCCAGCAGCCGGACAGGGGAGGTGAACATTCAGTACTTC.

V and J are TRBV15 and TRBJ1-5; D is possibly TRBD1 (5 bases). This CDR3 region has 12 residues. Trimming shortened V by 1 base and J by 10 bases, and 8 bases separated the two germline ends. Looked up from germline, CDR1 is LNHNV and CDR2 is YYDKDF (reference sequence). DNA for the CDR3: TGTGCCACCAGCAGAGGGGGGGATCCCCAGCATTTT. Translating it yields CATSRGGDPQHF.

The V call is TRBV4-3, the J call TRBJ2-7, with 8 bases that match TRBD2. Germline CDR1 and CDR2: LGHNA and YSLEER. Germline trimming cut 1 base from V and 0 bases from J; bases unmatched to any gene: 5. This CDR3 is 16 amino acids long. The DNA of the CDR3 is TGCGCCAGCAGCCAAGGGCTAGCGGGTCTCTCCTACGAGCAGTACTTC. Residues: CASSQGLAGLSYEQYF.

V and J are TRBV7-9 and TRBJ1-5; D gene uncertain. CDR1 SEHNR and CDR2 FQNEAQ come from the germline V gene (reference sequence). There are 16 residues in the CDR3. V lost 0 bases and J lost 5, with 14 bases in between. The CDR3 DNA follows: TGTGCCAGCAGCTTAGCAGGAGGTATAGTCCATCAGCCCCAGCATTTT. Translated, it gives CASSLAGGIVHQPQHF.

With regard to this clone: Other DNA sequences in this specimen translate into the identical CDR3. V is TRBV15 and J is TRBJ2-2; D may be TRBD1 (5 bases). Trimming shortened V by 0 bases and J by 6 bases, and 14 bases separated the two germline ends. This CDR3 contains 16 residues. Germline V gene sequence: CDR1 LNHNV, CDR2 YYDKDF (reference sequence). DNA of the CDR3: TGTGCCACCAGCAGAGATGTTGGGGCTATTCCCGGGGAGCTGTTTTTT. It codes for CATSRDVGAIPGELFF. Full variable domain (missing parts from reference TRBV15 and TRBJ2-2): DAMVIQNPRYQVTQFGKPVTLSCSQTLNHNVMYWYQQKSSQAPKLLFHYYDKDFNNEADTPDNFQSRRPNTSFCFLDIRSPGLGDTAMYLCATSRDVGAIPGELFFGEGSRLTVL.

CDR3 DNA sequence: TGCGCCAGCATTCCAGGGTTCCCCGACAATGAGCAGTTCTTC. Its protein is CASIPGFPDNEQFF. The chain carries TRBV5-1 and TRBJ2-1; TRBD1 is a possible D gene (5 bases). Trimming stripped 6 bases from V and 5 bases from J, with 15 bases between. Germline assignment: CDR1 SGHRS and CDR2 YFSETQ. The CDR3 contains 14 residues.

The V and J genes are TRBV19 and TRBJ2-7; weak D call: TRBD2 (7 bases). Trimming took 2 bases from V and 0 from J, leaving 8 bases between them. This CDR3 region has 14 residues. Germline CDR1 reads LNHDA; CDR2 reads SQIVND (reference sequence). CDR3 DNA sequence: TGTGCCAGTAGTATACGGGGGGCCTCCTACGAGCAGTACTTC. Translated: CASSIRGASYEQYF.

The V gene is TRBV27, the J gene TRBJ2-6, with D unclear. The CDR3 runs to 14 residues. Germline CDR1 reads MNHEY; CDR2 reads SMNVEV (reference sequence). V was clipped by 6 bases and J by 2 bases, with 8 bases between them. The CDR3 region is CASRSIPGANVLTF. CDR3 bases: TGTGCCAGCAGGTCGATCCCTGGGGCCAACGTCCTGACTTTC.

V is TRBV23-1 and J is TRBJ1-5; D is perhaps TRBD1 (6 bases). TRBV23-1 is known as an ORF, though its function is uncertain. The V end lost 0 bases, the J end lost 2 bases, and 11 bases lay between the germline ends. CDR3 length equals 16 residues. This chain's CDR3 is CASSQSRGGGNQPQHF. The CDR3 nucleotides are TGCGCCAGCAGTCAATCGAGGGGGGGTGGCAATCAGCCCCAGCATTTT.

This chain uses TRBV7-9 with TRBJ1-6, with 8 bases fitting TRBD1. Germline V lookup: CDR1 SEHNR, CDR2 FQNEAQ (reference sequence). This CDR3 is 13 amino acids long. The V segment lost 4 bases and the J segment 8 bases; nucleotides outside the gene matches: 1. The CDR3 is CASSSTGDSPLHF. DNA for the CDR3: TGTGCCAGCAGCTCGACAGGGGATTCACCCCTCCACTTT. Looking up the rest from reference TRBV7-9 and TRBJ1-6 gives the full variable domain: DTGVSQNPRHKITKRGQNVTFRCDPISEHNRLYWYRQTLGQGPEFLTYFQNEAQLEKSRLLSDRFSAERPKGSFSTLEIQRTEQGDSAMYLCASSSTGDSPLHFGNGTRLTVT.

The rearrangement uses TRBV7-9 and TRBJ1-2; D perhaps matches TRBD1 (6 bases). This CDR3 is built from 14 residues. Germline V gene data show CDR1 as SEHNR and CDR2 as FQNEAQ (reference sequence). V was trimmed by 3 bases and J by 2 bases, leaving 10 bases between them. The CDR3 reads CASSFGGRNYGYTF. The CDR3 DNA sequence: TGTGCCAGCAGCTTTGGGGGCAGGAACTATGGCTACACCTTC. Complete variable domain (other parts from reference TRBV7-9 and TRBJ1-2): DTGVSQNPRHKITKRGQNVTFRCDPISEHNRLYWYRQTLGQGPEFLTYFQNEAQLEKSRLLSDRFSAERPKGSFSTLEIQRTEQGDSAMYLCASSFGGRNYGYTFGSGTRLTVV.